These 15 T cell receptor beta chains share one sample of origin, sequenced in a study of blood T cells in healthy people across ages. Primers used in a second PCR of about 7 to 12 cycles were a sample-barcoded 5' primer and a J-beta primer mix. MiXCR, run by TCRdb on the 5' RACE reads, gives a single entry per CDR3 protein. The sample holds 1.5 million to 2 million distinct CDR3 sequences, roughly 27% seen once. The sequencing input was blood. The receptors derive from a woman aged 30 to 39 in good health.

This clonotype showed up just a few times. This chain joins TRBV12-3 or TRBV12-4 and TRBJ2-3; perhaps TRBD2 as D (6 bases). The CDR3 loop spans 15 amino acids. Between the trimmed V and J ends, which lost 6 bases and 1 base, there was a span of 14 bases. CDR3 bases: TGTGCCAGCAGCCGGAGGGGCAGGGGCACAGATACGCAGTATTTT. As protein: CASSRRGRGTDTQYF.

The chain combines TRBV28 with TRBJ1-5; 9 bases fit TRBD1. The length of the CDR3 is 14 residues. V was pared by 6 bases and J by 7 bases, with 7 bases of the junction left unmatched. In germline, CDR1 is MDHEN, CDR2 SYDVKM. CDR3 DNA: TGTGCCAGCAGCCCGGGGACAGGGCGGCAGCCCCAGCATTTT. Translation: CASSPGTGRQPQHF.

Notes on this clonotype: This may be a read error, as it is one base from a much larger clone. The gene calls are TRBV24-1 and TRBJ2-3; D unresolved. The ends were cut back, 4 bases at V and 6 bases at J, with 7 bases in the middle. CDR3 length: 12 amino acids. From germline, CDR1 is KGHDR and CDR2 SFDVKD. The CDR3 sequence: CATSEFRDTQYF. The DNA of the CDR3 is TGTGCCACCAGTGAGTTTCGGGATACGCAGTATTTT.

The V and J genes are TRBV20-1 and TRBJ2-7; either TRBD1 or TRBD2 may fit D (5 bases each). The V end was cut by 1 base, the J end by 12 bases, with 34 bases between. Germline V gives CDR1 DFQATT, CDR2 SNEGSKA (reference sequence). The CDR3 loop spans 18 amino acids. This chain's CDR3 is CSARGQGPLSIAKNIRYF. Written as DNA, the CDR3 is TGCAGTGCTAGAGGTCAGGGACCTCTAAGTATAGCCAAAAACATTCGGTACTTC.

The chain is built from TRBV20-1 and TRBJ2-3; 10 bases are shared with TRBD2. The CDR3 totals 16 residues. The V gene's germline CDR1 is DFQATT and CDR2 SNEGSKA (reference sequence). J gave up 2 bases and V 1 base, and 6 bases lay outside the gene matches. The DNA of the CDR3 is TGCAGTGCTAGAGCAACTAGCGGGGAGGTCACAGATACGCAGTATTTT. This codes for CSARATSGEVTDTQYF.

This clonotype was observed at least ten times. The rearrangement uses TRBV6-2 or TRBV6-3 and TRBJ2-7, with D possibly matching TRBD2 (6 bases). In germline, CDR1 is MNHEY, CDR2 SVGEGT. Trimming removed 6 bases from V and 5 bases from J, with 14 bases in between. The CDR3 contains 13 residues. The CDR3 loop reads CASSPRTIHEQYF. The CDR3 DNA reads TGTGCCAGCAGCCCTCGGACTATCCACGAGCAGTACTTC.

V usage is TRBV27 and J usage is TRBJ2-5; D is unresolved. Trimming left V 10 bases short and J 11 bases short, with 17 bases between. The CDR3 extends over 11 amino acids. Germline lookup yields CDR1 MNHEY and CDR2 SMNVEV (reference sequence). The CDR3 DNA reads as TGTGCCACCGCGGCGGCAGGTTGGCAGTACTTC. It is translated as CATAAAGWQYF.

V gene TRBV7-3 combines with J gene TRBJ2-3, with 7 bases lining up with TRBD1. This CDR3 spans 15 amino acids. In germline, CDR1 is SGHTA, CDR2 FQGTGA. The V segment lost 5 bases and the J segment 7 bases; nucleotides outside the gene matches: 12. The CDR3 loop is CASSQDRAREYTQYF. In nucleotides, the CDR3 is TGTGCCAGCAGCCAAGACAGGGCCCGAGAGTATACGCAGTATTTT.

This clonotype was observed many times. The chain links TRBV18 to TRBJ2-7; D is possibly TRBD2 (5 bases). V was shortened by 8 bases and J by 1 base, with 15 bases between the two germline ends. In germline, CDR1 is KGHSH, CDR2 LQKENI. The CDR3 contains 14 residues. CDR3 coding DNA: TGTGCCAGCAGTCCCGCCGGAGGTTCCTACGAGCAGTACTTC. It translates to CASSPAGGSYEQYF.

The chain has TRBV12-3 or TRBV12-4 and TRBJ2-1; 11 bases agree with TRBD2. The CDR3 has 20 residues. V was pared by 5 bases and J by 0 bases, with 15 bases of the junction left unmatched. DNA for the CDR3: TGTGCCAGCAGTCTCCGGCCGGGACTAGCGGAAAGACCCTCCTACAATGAGCAGTTCTTC. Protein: CASSLRPGLAERPSYNEQFF.

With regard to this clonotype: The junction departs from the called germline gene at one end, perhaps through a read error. CDR3 protein: CAICESSWSTDTQYF. CDR3 nucleotides: TGTGCCATCTGTGAGTCGAGCTGGAGCACAGATACGCAGTATTTT. The chain is built from TRBV10-3 and TRBJ2-3; D uncertain. The CDR3 has 15 residues. Germline loops: CDR1 ENHRY, CDR2 SYGVKD.

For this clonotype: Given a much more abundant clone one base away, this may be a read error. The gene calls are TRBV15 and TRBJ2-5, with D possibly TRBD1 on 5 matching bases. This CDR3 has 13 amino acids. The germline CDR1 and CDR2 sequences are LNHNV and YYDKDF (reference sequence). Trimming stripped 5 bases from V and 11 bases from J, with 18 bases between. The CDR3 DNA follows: TGTGCCACCAGCCCTACTTGGGGCAATGAGCAGTACTTC. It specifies CATSPTWGNEQYF.

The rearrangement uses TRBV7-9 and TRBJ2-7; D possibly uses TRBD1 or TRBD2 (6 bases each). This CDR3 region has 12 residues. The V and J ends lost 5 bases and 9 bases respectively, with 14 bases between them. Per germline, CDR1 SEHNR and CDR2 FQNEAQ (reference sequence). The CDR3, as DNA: TGTGCCAGCAGCCCCCTGGGGGGCGTGCAGTACTTC. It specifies CASSPLGGVQYF.

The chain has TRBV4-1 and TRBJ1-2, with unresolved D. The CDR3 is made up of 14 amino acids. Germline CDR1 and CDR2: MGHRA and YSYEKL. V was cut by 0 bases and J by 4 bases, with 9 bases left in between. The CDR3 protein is CASSQDLISYGYTF. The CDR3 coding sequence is TGCGCCAGCAGCCAAGATTTGATCTCCTATGGCTACACCTTC.

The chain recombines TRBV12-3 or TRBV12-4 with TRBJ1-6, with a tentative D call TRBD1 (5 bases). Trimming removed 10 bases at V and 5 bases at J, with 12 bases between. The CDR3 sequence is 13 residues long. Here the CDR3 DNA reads TGTGCCACTCGATTGGGGGATAATTCACCCCTCCACTTT. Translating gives CATRLGDNSPLHF.